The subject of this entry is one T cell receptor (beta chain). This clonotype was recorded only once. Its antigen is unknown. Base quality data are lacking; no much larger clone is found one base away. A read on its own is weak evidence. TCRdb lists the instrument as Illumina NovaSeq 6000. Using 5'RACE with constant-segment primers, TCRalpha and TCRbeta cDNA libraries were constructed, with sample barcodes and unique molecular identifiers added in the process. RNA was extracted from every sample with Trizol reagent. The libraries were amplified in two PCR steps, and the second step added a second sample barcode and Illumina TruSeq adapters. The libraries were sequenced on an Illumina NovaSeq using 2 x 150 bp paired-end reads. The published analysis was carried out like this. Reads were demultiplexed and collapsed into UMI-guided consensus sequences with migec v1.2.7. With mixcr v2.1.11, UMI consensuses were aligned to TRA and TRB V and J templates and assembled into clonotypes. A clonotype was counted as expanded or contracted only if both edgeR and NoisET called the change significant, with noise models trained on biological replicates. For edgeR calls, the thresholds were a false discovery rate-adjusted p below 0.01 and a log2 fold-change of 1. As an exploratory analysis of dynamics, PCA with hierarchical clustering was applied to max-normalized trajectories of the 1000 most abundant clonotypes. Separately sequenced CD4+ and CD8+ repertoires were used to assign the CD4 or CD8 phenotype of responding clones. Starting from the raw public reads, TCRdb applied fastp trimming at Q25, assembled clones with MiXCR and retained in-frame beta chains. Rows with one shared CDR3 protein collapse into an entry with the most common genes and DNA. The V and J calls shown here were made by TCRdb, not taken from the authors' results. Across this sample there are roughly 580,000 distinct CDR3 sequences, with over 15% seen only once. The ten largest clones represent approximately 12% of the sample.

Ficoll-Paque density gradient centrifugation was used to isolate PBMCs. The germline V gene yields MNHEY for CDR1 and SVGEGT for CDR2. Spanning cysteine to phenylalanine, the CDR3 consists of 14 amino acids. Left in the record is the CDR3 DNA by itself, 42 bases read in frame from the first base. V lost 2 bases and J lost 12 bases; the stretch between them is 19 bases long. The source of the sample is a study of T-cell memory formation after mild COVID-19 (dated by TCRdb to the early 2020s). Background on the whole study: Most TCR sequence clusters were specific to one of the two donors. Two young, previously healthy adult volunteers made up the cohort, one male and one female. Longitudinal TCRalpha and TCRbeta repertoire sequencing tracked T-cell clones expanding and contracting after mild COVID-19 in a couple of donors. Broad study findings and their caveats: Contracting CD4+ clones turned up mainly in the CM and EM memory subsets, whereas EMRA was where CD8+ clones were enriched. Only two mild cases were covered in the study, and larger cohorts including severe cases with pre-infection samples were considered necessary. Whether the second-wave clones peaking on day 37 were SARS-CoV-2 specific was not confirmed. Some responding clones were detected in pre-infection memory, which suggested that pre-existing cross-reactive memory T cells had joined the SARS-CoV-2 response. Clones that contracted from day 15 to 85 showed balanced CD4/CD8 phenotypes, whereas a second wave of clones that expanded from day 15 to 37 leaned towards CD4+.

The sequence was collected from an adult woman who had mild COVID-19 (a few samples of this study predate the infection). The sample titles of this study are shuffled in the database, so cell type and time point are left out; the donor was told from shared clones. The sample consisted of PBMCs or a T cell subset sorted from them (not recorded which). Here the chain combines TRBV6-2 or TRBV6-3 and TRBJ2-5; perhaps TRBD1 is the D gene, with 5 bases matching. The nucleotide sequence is TGTGCCAGCAGTTACGGTGACGATACAGGCCCAAAGTACTTC. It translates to CASSYGDDTGPKYF.